This section outlines one T cell receptor beta chain sequence together with its context. Its matching antigen is unknown. Germline V gene data show CDR1 as GTSNPN and CDR2 as SVGIG (reference sequence). The CDR3 sequence is 16 residues long. V lost 2 bases, J lost 5 bases, and 14 bases stayed unmatched. The data belong to a study of cytotoxic CD8 clonotypes in ibrutinib-treated CLL. Study-wide results and limits: Baseline clonality was higher than in age-matched healthy donors and moved in step with circulating CD8+ T-cell counts.

Sequenced by immunoSEQ multiplex PCR; TCRdb stores in-frame clones only, minus some. The sample records 150,000 or so clones, about 78% being singletons. The input for sequencing was PBMCs, taken after 24 months of ibrutinib treatment. This receptor was identified in a human donor with chronic lymphocytic leukemia. This chain joins TRBV30 and TRBJ1-2, with TRBD1 matching 7 bases. The CDR3 region is CAWSPPGTARIYGYTF. For the CDR3, the DNA is TGTGCCTGGAGTCCCCCCGGGACAGCGCGTATTTATGGCTACACCTTC.